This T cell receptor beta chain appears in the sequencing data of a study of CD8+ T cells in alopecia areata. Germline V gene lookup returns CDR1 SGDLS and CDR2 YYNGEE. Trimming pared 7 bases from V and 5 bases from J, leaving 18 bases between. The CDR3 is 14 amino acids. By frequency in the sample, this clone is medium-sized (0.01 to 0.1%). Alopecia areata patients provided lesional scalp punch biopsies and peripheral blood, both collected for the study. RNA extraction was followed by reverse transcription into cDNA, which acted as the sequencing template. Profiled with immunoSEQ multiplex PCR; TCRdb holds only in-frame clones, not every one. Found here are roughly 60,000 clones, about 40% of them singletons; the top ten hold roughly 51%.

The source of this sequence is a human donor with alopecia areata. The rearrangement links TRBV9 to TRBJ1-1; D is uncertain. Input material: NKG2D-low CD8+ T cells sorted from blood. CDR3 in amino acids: CASSPGGSGTEAFF. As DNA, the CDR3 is TGTGCCAGCTCTCCAGGAGGGTCTGGAACTGAAGCTTTCTTT.